The 23 T cell receptor beta chains reported below all come from one sample, sequenced in a study of cytomegalovirus exposure and HLA in healthy donors. With 60 Vbeta and 13 Jbeta primers, the PCR was carried out. TCRdb's copy holds only in-frame clones and misses some; the assay was immunoSEQ multiplex PCR. The sample includes about 210,000 clones, 65% to 85% seen only once; the top ten take under 2%. The sequenced sample consisted of PBMCs. The receptors come from a man between 35 and 55 years old in good health and CMV-seropositive.

This clone was observed a single time. The chain employs TRBV7-2 and TRBJ1-1; 8 nucleotides agree with TRBD1. Germline assignment: CDR1 SGHTA and CDR2 FQGNSA. The CDR3 spans 15 residues. V was clipped by 5 bases and J by 5 bases; unmatched bases: 10. In DNA form, the CDR3 reads TGTGCCAGCAGCATCGGACAGGGCATCTGGACTGAAGCTTTCTTT. Translating gives CASSIGQGIWTEAFF.

This chain links TRBV4-2 with TRBJ1-1, with D possibly matching TRBD1 (5 bases). In germline, CDR1 is LGHNA, CDR2 YNFKEQ. The CDR3 is 15 residues long. Trimming removed 0 bases from V and 0 bases from J, with 8 bases in between. This chain's CDR3 is CASSQETVMNTEAFF. Written as DNA, the CDR3 is TGTGCCAGCAGCCAAGAGACAGTTATGAACACTGAAGCTTTCTTT.

The gene calls are TRBV27 and TRBJ2-7; 7 bases line up with TRBD2. V shed 3 bases, J shed 3 bases, and the junction held 5 bases outside the gene matches. This CDR3 spans 14 amino acids. Per the germline V gene, CDR1 is MNHEY and CDR2 is SMNVEV (reference sequence). Here the CDR3 DNA reads TGTGCCAGCAGTTTTGAGGGAGGGCTCTACGAGCAGTACTTC. Protein sequence: CASSFEGGLYEQYF.

The chain uses TRBV19 and TRBJ2-7; D is possibly TRBD2 (5 bases). The CDR3 spans 13 residues. V was clipped by 4 bases and J by 6 bases, with 13 bases between them. CDR1 LNHDA and CDR2 SQIVND come from the germline V gene (reference sequence). CDR3 in amino acids: CASSTRTRGEQYF. CDR3 DNA: TGTGCCAGTAGTACCAGGACTCGAGGCGAGCAGTACTTC.

This rearrangement joins TRBV27 to TRBJ1-2; TRBD1 matches at 7 bases. Germline V gene sequence: CDR1 MNHEY, CDR2 SMNVEV (reference sequence). This CDR3 has 14 residues. The V and J ends lost 8 bases and 8 bases, in that order; junction bases with no gene match: 14. CDR3 bases: TGTGCCAGCTACTCCGCGGCGCGGACAGGCGGCTACACCTTC. Translating it yields CASYSAARTGGYTF.

The rearrangement uses TRBV4-2 and TRBJ1-1; D remains ambiguous. The CDR3 loop spans 15 amino acids. Trimming took 0 bases from V and 0 from J, leaving 8 bases between them. Germline V gene sequence: CDR1 LGHNA, CDR2 YNFKEQ. The CDR3 loop is CASSQDGRMNTEAFF. As DNA, the CDR3 is TGTGCCAGCAGCCAAGATGGCCGTATGAACACTGAAGCTTTCTTT.

This chain joins TRBV18 and TRBJ2-1; TRBD1 matches at 7 bases. The germline CDR1 and CDR2 sequences are KGHSH and LQKENI. V dropped 3 bases and J dropped 4; count of bases not matched to a gene: 6. The CDR3 loop spans 15 amino acids. The chain's CDR3 is CASSPNLGQYNEQFF. The DNA of the CDR3 is TGTGCCAGCTCACCTAACTTGGGACAGTACAATGAGCAGTTCTTC.

J is TRBJ2-5 and V is TRBV5-6; 9 bases are shared with TRBD2. The J call may be in error: the DNA end matches TRBJ2-7 better. The CDR3 totals 18 residues. Per germline, CDR1 SGHDT and CDR2 YYEEEE. CDR3 nucleotides: TGTGCCAGCAGCTTGAAATCTAGCGGGGCGAAGCTCTCCTACGAGCAGTACTTC. Its protein product is CASSLKSSGAKLSYEQYF.

The J gene is TRBJ1-1, the V gene TRBV5-1; the match to TRBD1 covers 7 bases. The CDR3 consists of 12 residues. J was trimmed by 11 bases and V by 5 bases; bases with no gene match: 9. Per germline, CDR1 SGHRS and CDR2 YFSETQ. Here the CDR3 DNA reads TGCGCCAGCAGTCCGACAGGGAGAGACGCTTTCTTT. It translates to CASSPTGRDAFF.

As DNA, the CDR3 is TGCGCCAGCAGCTGGGGACTAGCGGTCTCCTCCTACGAGCAGTACTTC. This translates into CASSWGLAVSSYEQYF. The rearrangement links TRBV5-1 to TRBJ2-7; 11 bases match TRBD2. Germline V gives CDR1 SGHRS, CDR2 YFSETQ. This CDR3 has 16 amino acids. Losses at the gene ends were 3 bases for V and 0 bases for J; bases not matched to a gene: 5.

Notes on this clone: The sample holds other DNA sequences that translate to the same CDR3. The J gene is TRBJ2-1, the V gene TRBV7-2; the match to TRBD2 covers 15 bases. CDR1 and CDR2 (germline): SGHTA, FQGNSA. J gave up 4 bases and V 5 bases, and 3 bases lay outside the gene matches. The length of the CDR3 is 16 residues. The chain's CDR3 is CASSLGTSGRYNEQFF. DNA of the CDR3: TGTGCCAGCAGCCTAGGGACTAGCGGGAGGTACAATGAGCAGTTCTTC. Full variable domain (rest looked up from reference TRBV7-2 and TRBJ2-1): GAGVSQSPSNKVTEKGKDVELRCDPISGHTALYWYRQSLGQGLEFLIYFQGNSAPDKSGLPSDRFSAERTGGSVSTLTIQRTQQEDSAVYLCASSLGTSGRYNEQFFGPGTRLTVL.

The chain carries TRBV25-1 and TRBJ2-2; no firm D call. From germline, CDR1 is MGHDK and CDR2 SYGVNS. V shed 4 bases and J shed 6 bases, with 12 bases lying between them. The CDR3 covers 14 residues. The CDR3 sequence is CASSALLTSGELFF. As DNA, the CDR3 is TGTGCCAGCAGTGCGCTCCTAACTTCCGGGGAGCTGTTTTTT.

The chain combines TRBV7-2 with TRBJ1-2; 7 bases map to TRBD1. The CDR3 contains 14 residues. CDR1 is SGHTA, CDR2 FQGNSA, per germline. The V and J ends lost 5 bases and 8 bases, in that order; junction bases with no gene match: 11. CDR3 residues: CASSPGQDWQGYTF. The CDR3 DNA reads TGTGCCAGCAGCCCTGGACAGGATTGGCAGGGCTACACCTTC.

This chain joins TRBV27 and TRBJ2-1; 8 positions match TRBD2. V lost 5 bases, J lost 3 bases, and 9 bases stayed unmatched. Germline CDR1 is MNHEY and CDR2 is SMNVEV (reference sequence). This CDR3 contains 16 residues. DNA of the CDR3: TGTGCCAGCAGTCCGGGCGGGGGGCGCCTCTACAATGAGCAGTTCTTC. Its protein product is CASSPGGGRLYNEQFF.

This clone showed up just once. The chain's CDR3 is CASSLRSSGANVLTF. CDR3 bases: TGTGCCAGCAGCTTGCGAAGTTCTGGGGCCAACGTCCTGACTTTC. This sequence joins TRBV7-6 and TRBJ2-6; D remains unclear. The CDR3 runs 15 residues. Deletions cut 3 bases from V and 1 base from J, with 7 bases between. Germline-derived CDR1 and CDR2 are SGHVS and FNYEAQ. The full variable domain, with the rest looked up from reference TRBV7-6 and TRBJ2-6, is GAGVSQSPRYKVTKRGQDVALRCDPISGHVSLYWYRQALGQGPEFLTYFNYEAQQDKSGLPNDRFSAERPEGSISTLTIQRTEQRDSAMYRCASSLRSSGANVLTFGAGSRLTVL.

The rearrangement uses TRBV5-4 and TRBJ2-7; 7 positions agree with TRBD1. The CDR3 spans 16 residues. V lost 3 bases to trimming and J lost 0 bases; unmatched junction nucleotides: 9. Germline CDR1 reads SGHNT; CDR2 reads YYREEE (reference sequence). The CDR3 here is CASSSTTGASSYEQYF. The CDR3 nucleotides read TGTGCCAGCAGCTCGACTACAGGGGCGAGCTCCTACGAGCAGTACTTC.

The J gene is TRBJ2-7, the V gene TRBV7-9; 9 nucleotides agree with TRBD2. Germline V gene sequence: CDR1 SEHNR, CDR2 FQNEAQ (reference sequence). This CDR3 region has 15 residues. V lost 4 bases to trimming and J lost 4 bases; unmatched junction nucleotides: 8. The CDR3 protein is CASSSSGGRAYEQYF. DNA for the CDR3: TGTGCCAGCAGCTCCTCAGGCGGGAGGGCGTACGAGCAGTACTTC.

Remarks on this clone: One end of the junction fails to match germline, which may point to a read error. The chain uses TRBV7-7 and TRBJ2-1; 11 bases align to TRBD2. Looked up from germline, CDR1 is SSHAT and CDR2 is FNYEAQ (reference sequence). The CDR3 is 15 amino acids. As DNA, the CDR3 is TGTGCTAGCAGCCCGTCGCTAGCGGGAGGCAATGAGCAGTTCTTC. Translating gives CASSPSLAGGNEQFF.

This rearrangement joins TRBV29-1 to TRBJ1-1; D not certain. V was clipped by 2 bases and J by 2 bases, with 9 bases between them. The CDR3 extends over 13 amino acids. CDR1 is SQVTM, CDR2 ANQGSEA, per germline. The CDR3 loop reads CSVERQTNTEAFF. The CDR3 DNA is TGCAGCGTTGAAAGGCAGACTAACACTGAAGCTTTCTTT.

The J gene is TRBJ2-3, the V gene TRBV18; D is unresolved. Trimming stripped 3 bases from V and 0 bases from J, with 13 bases between. CDR1 is KGHSH and CDR2 is LQKENI in the germline V gene. This CDR3 contains 16 residues. The CDR3 sequence is CASSPRTATSTDTQYF. The DNA of the CDR3 is TGTGCCAGCTCACCCCGTACAGCTACTAGCACAGATACGCAGTATTTT.

The CDR3 loop reads CASSSQGYTEAFF. The CDR3 DNA reads TGCGCCAGCAGCTCACAGGGATACACTGAAGCTTTCTTT. This rearrangement joins TRBV5-1 to TRBJ1-1; possibly TRBD1 for D (6 bases). Germline CDR1 and CDR2: SGHRS and YFSETQ. This CDR3 is built from 13 residues. The ends were cut back, 3 bases at V and 3 bases at J, with 9 bases in the middle.

The genes are TRBV5-4 and TRBJ1-2; 10 positions match TRBD1. Germline V gene sequence: CDR1 SGHNT, CDR2 YYREEE (reference sequence). The V and J ends lost 2 bases and 6 bases, in that order; junction bases with no gene match: 1. The CDR3 is made up of 13 amino acids. The CDR3 reads CASSFGTGDGYTF. In DNA, the CDR3 is TGTGCCAGCAGCTTCGGGACAGGGGATGGCTACACCTTC.

This clone was counted only a few times. The chain recombines TRBV7-3 with TRBJ2-7; 7 positions agree with TRBD2. V shed 2 bases and J 6 bases; nucleotides not matched to a gene: 7. There are 14 residues in the CDR3. The germline gives CDR1 SGHTA, CDR2 FQGTGA. CDR3 residues: CASSLGGDGAEQYF. DNA for the CDR3: TGTGCCAGCAGCTTAGGGGGGGACGGGGCCGAGCAGTACTTC.